This T cell receptor beta chain came from a study of neurological immune-mediated disorders. This clonotype has a count of ten or more. Unsorted libraries were generated from 2 million PBMCs. These cells had been stored in RNAlater at -80 C. TCRdb re-derived calls from the 5' RACE reads in MiXCR, one entry per CDR3 protein. The sample gives roughly 46,000 distinct CDR3 sequences, around 1.9% of which show up once; approximately 2.1% is in the top ten. V shed 0 bases and J 4 bases; nucleotides not matched to a gene: 6. Germline V gene lookup returns CDR1 SGHRS and CDR2 YFSETQ. This CDR3 is 17 amino acids long.

The receptor was derived from a woman aged 40-49 years with multiple sclerosis. The rearrangement joins TRBV5-1 to TRBJ2-1, with 11 nucleotides matching TRBD2. The sample comprised PBMCs. The CDR3 coding sequence is TGCGCCAGCAGCTTGGCCCCTAGCGGGGGGCCTTACAATGAGCAGTTCTTC. Translation gives CASSLAPSGGPYNEQFF. Full variable domain (rest looked up from reference TRBV5-1 and TRBJ2-1): KAGVTQTPRYLIKTRGQQVTLSCSPISGHRSVSWYQQTPGQGLQFLFEYFSETQRNKGNFPGRFSGRQFSNSRSEMNVSTLELGDSALYLCASSLAPSGGPYNEQFFGPGTRLTVL.